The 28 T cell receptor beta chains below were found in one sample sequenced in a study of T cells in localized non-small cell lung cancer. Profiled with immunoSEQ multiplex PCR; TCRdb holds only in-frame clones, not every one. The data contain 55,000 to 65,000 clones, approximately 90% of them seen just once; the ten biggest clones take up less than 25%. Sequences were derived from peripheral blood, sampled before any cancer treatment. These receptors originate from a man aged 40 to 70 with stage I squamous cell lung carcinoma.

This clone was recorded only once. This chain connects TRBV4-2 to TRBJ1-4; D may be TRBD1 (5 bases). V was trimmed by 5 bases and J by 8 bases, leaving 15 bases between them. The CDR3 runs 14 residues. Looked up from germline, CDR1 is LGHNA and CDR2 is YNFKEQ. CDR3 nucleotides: TGTGCCAGCAGCACGGACATCTCTGCAGAAAAACTGTTTTTT. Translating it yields CASSTDISAEKLFF.

CDR3 in amino acids: CASSGLAGSYEQYF. As DNA, the CDR3 is TGTGCCAGCTCCGGACTAGCGGGATCCTACGAGCAGTACTTC. V usage is TRBV18 and J usage is TRBJ2-7, with 12 positions matching TRBD2. The V and J ends lost 6 bases and 1 base, in that order; junction bases with no gene match: 1. This CDR3 is built from 14 residues. Germline V gene sequence: CDR1 KGHSH, CDR2 LQKENI.

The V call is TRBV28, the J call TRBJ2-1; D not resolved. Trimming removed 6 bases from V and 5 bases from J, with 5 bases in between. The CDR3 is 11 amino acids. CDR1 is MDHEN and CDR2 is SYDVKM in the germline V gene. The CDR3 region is CASRRNNEQFF. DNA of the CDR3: TGTGCCAGCAGGAGGAACAATGAGCAGTTCTTC.

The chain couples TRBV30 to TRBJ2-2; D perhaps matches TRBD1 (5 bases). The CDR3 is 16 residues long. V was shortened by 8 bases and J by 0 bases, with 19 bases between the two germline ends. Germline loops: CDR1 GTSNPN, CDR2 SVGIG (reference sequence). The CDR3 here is CARLDVGQANTGELFF. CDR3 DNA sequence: TGTGCCCGCCTGGATGTCGGACAAGCGAACACCGGGGAGCTGTTTTTT.

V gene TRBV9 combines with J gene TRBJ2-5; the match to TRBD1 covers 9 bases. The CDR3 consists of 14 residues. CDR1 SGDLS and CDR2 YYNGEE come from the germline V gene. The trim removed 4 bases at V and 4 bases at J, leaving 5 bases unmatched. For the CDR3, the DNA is TGTGCCAGCAGCCCCGTGGACAGGGGAGAGACCCAGTACTTC. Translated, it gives CASSPVDRGETQYF. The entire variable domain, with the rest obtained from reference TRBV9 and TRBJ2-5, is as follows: DSGVTQTPKHLITATGQRVTLRCSPRSGDLSVYWYQQSLDQGLQFLIQYYNGEERAKGNILERFSAQQFPDLHSELNLSSLELGDSALYFCASSPVDRGETQYFGPGTRLLVL.

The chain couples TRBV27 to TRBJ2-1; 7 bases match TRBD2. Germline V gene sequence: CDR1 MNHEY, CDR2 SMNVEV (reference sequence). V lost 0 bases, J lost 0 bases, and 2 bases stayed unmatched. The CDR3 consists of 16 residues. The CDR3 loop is CASSLSSGDSYNEQFF. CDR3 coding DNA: TGTGCCAGCAGTTTATCAAGCGGGGACTCCTACAATGAGCAGTTCTTC.

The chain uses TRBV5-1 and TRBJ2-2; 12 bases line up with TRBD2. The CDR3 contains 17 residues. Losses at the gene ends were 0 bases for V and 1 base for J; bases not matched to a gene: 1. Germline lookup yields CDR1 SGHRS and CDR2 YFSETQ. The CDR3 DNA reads TGCGCCAGCAGCTTGGGGACTAGCGGGGTGAACACCGGGGAGCTGTTTTTT. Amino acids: CASSLGTSGVNTGELFF. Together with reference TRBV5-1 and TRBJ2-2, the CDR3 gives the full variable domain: KAGVTQTPRYLIKTRGQQVTLSCSPISGHRSVSWYQQTPGQGLQFLFEYFSETQRNKGNFPGRFSGRQFSNSRSEMNVSTLELGDSALYLCASSLGTSGVNTGELFFGEGSRLTVL.

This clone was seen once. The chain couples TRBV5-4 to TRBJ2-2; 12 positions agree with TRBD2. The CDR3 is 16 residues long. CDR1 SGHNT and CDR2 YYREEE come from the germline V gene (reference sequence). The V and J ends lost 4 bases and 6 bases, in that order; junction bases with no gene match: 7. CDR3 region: CASSLRASGRAGELFF. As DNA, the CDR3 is TGTGCCAGCAGCCTACGGGCTAGCGGGAGGGCCGGGGAGCTGTTTTTT.

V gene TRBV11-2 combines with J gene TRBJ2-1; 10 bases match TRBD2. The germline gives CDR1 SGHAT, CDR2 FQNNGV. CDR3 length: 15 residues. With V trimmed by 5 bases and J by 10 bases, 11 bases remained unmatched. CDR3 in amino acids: CASSPQAGGPWEQFF. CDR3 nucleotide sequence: TGTGCCAGCAGCCCCCAAGCGGGAGGGCCTTGGGAGCAGTTCTTC. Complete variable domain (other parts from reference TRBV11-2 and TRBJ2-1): EAGVAQSPRYKIIEKRQSVAFWCNPISGHATLYWYQQILGQGPKLLIQFQNNGVVDDSQLPKDRFSAERLKGVDSTLKIQPAKLEDSAVYLCASSPQAGGPWEQFFGPGTRLTVL.

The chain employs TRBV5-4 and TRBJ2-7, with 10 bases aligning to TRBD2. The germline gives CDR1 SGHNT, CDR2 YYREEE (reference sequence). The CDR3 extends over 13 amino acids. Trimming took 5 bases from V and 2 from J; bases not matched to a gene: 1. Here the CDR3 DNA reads TGTGCCAGCAGACTAGCGGGGACCTACGAGCAGTACTTC. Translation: CASRLAGTYEQYF.

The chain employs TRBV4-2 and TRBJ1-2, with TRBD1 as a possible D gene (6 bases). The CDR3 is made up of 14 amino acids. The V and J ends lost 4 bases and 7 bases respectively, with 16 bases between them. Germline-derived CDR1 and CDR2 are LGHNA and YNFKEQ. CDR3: CASSPTGYRGGYTF. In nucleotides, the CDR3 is TGTGCCAGCAGCCCAACAGGGTATCGTGGTGGCTACACCTTC.

In DNA form, the CDR3 reads TGTGCCAGCAGCTCCCATCCACAGGGGCGGGGTTCCTACGAGCAGTACTTC. This translates into CASSSHPQGRGSYEQYF. V is TRBV7-2 and J is TRBJ2-7; D is possibly TRBD1 (7 bases). The CDR3 has 17 residues. Germline CDR1 is SGHTA and CDR2 is FQGNSA. V gave up 4 bases and J gave up 1 base, with 20 bases separating them.

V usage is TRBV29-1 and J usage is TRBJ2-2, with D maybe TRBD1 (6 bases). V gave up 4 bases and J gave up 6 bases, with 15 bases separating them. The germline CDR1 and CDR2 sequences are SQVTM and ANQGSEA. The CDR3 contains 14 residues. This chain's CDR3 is CSVGTGRVSGELFF. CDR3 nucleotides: TGCAGCGTTGGCACAGGGAGAGTCTCCGGGGAGCTGTTTTTT.

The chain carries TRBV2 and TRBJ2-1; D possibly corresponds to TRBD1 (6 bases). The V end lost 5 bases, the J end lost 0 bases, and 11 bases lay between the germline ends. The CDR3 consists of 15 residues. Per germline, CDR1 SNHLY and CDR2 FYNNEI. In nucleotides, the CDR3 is TGTGCCAGCAGTTCAGGGGTCCCCTCCTACAATGAGCAGTTCTTC. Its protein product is CASSSGVPSYNEQFF.

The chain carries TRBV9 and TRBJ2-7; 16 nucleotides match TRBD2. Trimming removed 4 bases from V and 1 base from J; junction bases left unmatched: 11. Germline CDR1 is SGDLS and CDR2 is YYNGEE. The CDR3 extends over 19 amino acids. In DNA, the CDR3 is TGTGCCAGCAGCCTTGGGACTAGCGGGAGGGCCAGGAGTTCCTACGAGCAGTACTTC. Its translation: CASSLGTSGRARSSYEQYF.

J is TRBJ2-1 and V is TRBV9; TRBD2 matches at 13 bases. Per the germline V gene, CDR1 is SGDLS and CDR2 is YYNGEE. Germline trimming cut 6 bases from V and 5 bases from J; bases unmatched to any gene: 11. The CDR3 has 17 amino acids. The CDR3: CASTPGTSGAWDNEQFF. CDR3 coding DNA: TGTGCCAGCACTCCCGGGACTAGCGGGGCTTGGGACAATGAGCAGTTCTTC.

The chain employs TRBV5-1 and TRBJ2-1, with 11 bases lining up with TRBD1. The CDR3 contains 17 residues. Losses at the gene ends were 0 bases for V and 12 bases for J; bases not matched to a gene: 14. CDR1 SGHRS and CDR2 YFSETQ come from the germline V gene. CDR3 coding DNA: TGCGCCAGCAGCTTGGACACAAGGACAGGGGGCCTCAAAGGGCAGTTCTTC. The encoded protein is CASSLDTRTGGLKGQFF.

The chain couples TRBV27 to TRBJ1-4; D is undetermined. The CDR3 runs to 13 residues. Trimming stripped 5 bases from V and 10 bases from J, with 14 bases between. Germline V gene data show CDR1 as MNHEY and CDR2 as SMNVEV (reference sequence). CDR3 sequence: CASSPPPPGKLFF. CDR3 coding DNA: TGTGCCAGCAGTCCTCCACCCCCCGGAAAACTGTTTTTT.

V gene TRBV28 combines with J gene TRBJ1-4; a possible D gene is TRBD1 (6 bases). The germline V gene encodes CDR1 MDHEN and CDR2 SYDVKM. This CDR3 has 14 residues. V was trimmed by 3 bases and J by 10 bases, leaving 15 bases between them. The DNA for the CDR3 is TGTGCCAGCAGTTTGAGCAGGGGATCCAGAAAACTGTTTTTT. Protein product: CASSLSRGSRKLFF.

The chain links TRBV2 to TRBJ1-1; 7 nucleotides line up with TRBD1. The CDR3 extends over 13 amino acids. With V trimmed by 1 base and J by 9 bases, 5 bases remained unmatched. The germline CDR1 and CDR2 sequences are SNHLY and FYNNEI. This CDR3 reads CASSEVPRGKAFF. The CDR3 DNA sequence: TGTGCCAGCAGTGAAGTCCCCAGGGGGAAAGCTTTCTTT.

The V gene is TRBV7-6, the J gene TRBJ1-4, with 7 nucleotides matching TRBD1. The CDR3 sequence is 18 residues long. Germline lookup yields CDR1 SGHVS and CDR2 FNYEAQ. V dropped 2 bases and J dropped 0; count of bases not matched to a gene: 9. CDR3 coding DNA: TGTGCCAGCAGCTTAAAGGGGGCGGGACAGACAACTAATGAAAAACTGTTTTTT. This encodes CASSLKGAGQTTNEKLFF.

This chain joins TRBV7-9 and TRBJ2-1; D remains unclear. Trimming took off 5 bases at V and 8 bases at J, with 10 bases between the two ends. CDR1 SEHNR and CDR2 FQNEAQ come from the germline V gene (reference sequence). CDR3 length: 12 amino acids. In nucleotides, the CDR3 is TGTGCCAGCAGCCTCCTTGGCGATGAGCAGTTCTTC. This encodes CASSLLGDEQFF.

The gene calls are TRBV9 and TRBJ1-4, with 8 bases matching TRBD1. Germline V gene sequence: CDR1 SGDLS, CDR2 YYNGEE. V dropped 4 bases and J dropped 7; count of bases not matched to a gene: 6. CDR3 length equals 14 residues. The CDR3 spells CASSSAGGGEKLFF. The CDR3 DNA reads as TGTGCCAGCAGCTCGGCAGGGGGCGGTGAAAAACTGTTTTTT. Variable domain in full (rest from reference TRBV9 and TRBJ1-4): DSGVTQTPKHLITATGQRVTLRCSPRSGDLSVYWYQQSLDQGLQFLIQYYNGEERAKGNILERFSAQQFPDLHSELNLSSLELGDSALYFCASSSAGGGEKLFFGSGTQLSVL.

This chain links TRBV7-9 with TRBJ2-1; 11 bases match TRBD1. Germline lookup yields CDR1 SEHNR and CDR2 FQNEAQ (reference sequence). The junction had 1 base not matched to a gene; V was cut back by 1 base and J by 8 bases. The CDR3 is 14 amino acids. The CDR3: CASSLGTGGDEQFF. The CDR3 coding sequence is TGTGCCAGCAGCTTAGGGACAGGGGGCGATGAGCAGTTCTTC.

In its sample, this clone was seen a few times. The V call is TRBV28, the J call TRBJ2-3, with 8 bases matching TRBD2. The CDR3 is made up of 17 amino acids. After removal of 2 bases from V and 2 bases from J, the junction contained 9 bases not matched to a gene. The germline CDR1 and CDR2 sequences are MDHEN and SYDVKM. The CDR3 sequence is CASSLLAGPKTTDTQYF. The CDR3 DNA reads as TGTGCCAGCAGTTTACTAGCGGGTCCCAAGACCACAGATACGCAGTATTTT.

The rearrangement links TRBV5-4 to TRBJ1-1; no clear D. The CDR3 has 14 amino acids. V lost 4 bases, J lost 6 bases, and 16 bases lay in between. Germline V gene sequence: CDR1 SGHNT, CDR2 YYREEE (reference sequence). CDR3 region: CASSPGRTEPEAFF. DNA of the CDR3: TGTGCCAGCAGCCCTGGCCGAACAGAGCCTGAAGCTTTCTTT.

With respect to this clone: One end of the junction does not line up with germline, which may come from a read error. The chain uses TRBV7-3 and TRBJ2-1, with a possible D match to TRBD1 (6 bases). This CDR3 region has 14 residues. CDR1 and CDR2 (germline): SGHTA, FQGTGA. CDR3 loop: CASSSSSERGDKLF. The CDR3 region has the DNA TGTGCCAGCAGCTCCTCATCGGAGAGAGGGGACAAGCTCTTC.

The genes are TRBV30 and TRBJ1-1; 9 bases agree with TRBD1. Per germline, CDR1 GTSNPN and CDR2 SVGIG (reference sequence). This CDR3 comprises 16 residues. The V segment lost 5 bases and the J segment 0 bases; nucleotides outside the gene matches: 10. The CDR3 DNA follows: TGTGCCTGGGAGTTGGGACAGGGATCCATGAACACTGAAGCTTTCTTT. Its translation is CAWELGQGSMNTEAFF.